This T cell receptor beta chain came from a study of shared T cell receptors in the human thymus. The data were produced by immunoSEQ multiplex PCR, yet TCRdb's version contains in-frame clones alone and is incomplete. The sample contains 630,000 or so clones, around 87% of which appear only once. Per germline, CDR1 MNHEY and CDR2 SMNVEV (reference sequence). V lost 6 bases to trimming and J lost 0 bases, with 15 bases between them. CDR3 length equals 16 residues. A further study also used this sample, focusing on human thymus T cells. That source notes: Resections removed during corrective heart surgery provided the thymus tissue used.

Sequencing input: thymocytes. V gene TRBV27 combines with J gene TRBJ1-3; maybe TRBD1 (6 bases). The receptor was isolated from a boy under two years old with a congenital heart defect. CDR3 region: CASRLTGLSSGNTIYF. For the CDR3, the DNA is TGTGCCAGCAGGTTAACAGGGCTATCCTCTGGAAACACCATATATTTT.